This entry lists 3 T cell receptor beta chains sequenced from one sample in a study of blood T cell repertoires in COVID-19. The protocol was immunoSEQ multiplex PCR, while the TCRdb copy is restricted to in-frame clones and leaves out a portion. This table holds around 47,000 clones, just under 90% found once. Sequenced sample: peripheral blood. Source of these receptors: a man in his forties with COVID-19, enrolled during active disease.

The gene calls are TRBV30 and TRBJ2-7; the D is unclear. There are 13 residues in the CDR3. Deletions cut 1 base from V and 3 bases from J, with 10 bases between. Germline V gene sequence: CDR1 GTSNPN, CDR2 SVGIG (reference sequence). CDR3 loop: CAWSENRNYEQYF. The CDR3 DNA follows: TGTGCCTGGAGTGAGAACAGAAACTACGAGCAGTACTTC.

This clone appeared a single time. The chain couples TRBV9 to TRBJ1-1; maybe TRBD1 (6 bases). The V end lost 4 bases, the J end lost 2 bases, and 15 bases lay between the germline ends. Germline V gene lookup returns CDR1 SGDLS and CDR2 YYNGEE. This CDR3 comprises 15 residues. CDR3 amino acids: CASSYRGGGNTEAFF. The DNA for the CDR3 is TGTGCCAGCAGCTATAGGGGGGGCGGCAACACTGAAGCTTTCTTT.

The chain's CDR3 is CASSLEFGGSGRGYTF. The CDR3 bases are TGTGCCAGCAGCTTAGAGTTTGGAGGGAGCGGGCGTGGCTACACCTTC. The chain recombines TRBV7-8 with TRBJ1-2; D not resolved. The CDR3 runs 16 residues. Per germline, CDR1 SGHVS and CDR2 FQNEAQ. V gave up 1 base and J gave up 7 bases, with 19 bases separating them.